One sample yielded the 32 T cell receptor beta chains listed below, sequenced in a study of blood T cell repertoires in COVID-19. Produced via immunoSEQ multiplex PCR; TCRdb's table is partial and in-frame only. The sample includes hundreds of thousands of clones, approximately 82% of them seen just once. The sequenced sample consisted of peripheral blood. The receptor source for this set is a woman aged 50 to 65 with acute or convalescent COVID-19.

The rearrangement joins TRBV11-2 to TRBJ1-2; 8 nucleotides match TRBD1. Germline CDR1 and CDR2: SGHAT and FQNNGV. The CDR3 has 15 amino acids. J was trimmed by 3 bases and V by 1 base; bases with no gene match: 4. For the CDR3, the DNA is TGTGCCAGCAGCTTAGGCCAGGGGGCTCACTATGGCTACACCTTC. Residues: CASSLGQGAHYGYTF.

This rearrangement joins TRBV13 to TRBJ2-7; TRBD2 agrees at 7 bases. The CDR3 runs 14 residues. V gave up 2 bases and J gave up 7 bases; unmatched junction bases: 8. Germline CDR1 and CDR2: PRHDT and FYEKMQ (reference sequence). DNA for the CDR3: TGTGCCAGCAGCTTACGGGAGGCCCTTTCGGAGCAGTACTTC. Translated: CASSLREALSEQYF. The full variable domain, its missing parts supplied by reference TRBV13 and TRBJ2-7, is AAGVIQSPRHLIKEKRETATLKCYPIPRHDTVYWYQQGPGQDPQFLISFYEKMQSDKGSIPDRFSAQQFSDYHSELNMSSLELGDSALYFCASSLREALSEQYFGPGTRLTVT.

The J gene is TRBJ2-7, the V gene TRBV27; 8 bases are shared with TRBD1. This CDR3 is 15 amino acids long. Looked up from germline, CDR1 is MNHEY and CDR2 is SMNVEV (reference sequence). Germline trimming cut 2 bases from V and 4 bases from J; bases unmatched to any gene: 7. The DNA of the CDR3 is TGTGCCAGCAGTTTAGGACAGGGAAAGACGTACGAGCAGTACTTC. Amino acids: CASSLGQGKTYEQYF.

The V gene is TRBV5-6, the J gene TRBJ2-7; maybe TRBD1 (5 bases). The CDR3 spans 16 residues. With 2 bases removed from V and 5 bases from J, the gap between germline ends came to 20 bases. Looked up from germline, CDR1 is SGHDT and CDR2 is YYEEEE. CDR3 sequence: CASSFEGIRAQDEQYF. CDR3 DNA sequence: TGTGCCAGCAGCTTTGAAGGTATCAGGGCCCAGGACGAGCAGTACTTC.

The chain links TRBV6-6 to TRBJ1-2; 9 bases fit TRBD1. The CDR3 is 16 residues long. CDR1 is MNHNY and CDR2 is SVGAGI in the germline V gene (reference sequence). V lost 3 bases and J lost 0; bases outside the gene matches: 5. In nucleotides, the CDR3 is TGTGCCAGCAGTTATGTCGGGGACAGGGCTAACTATGGCTACACCTTC. It is translated as CASSYVGDRANYGYTF.

The chain couples TRBV7-2 to TRBJ1-3; 10 nucleotides line up with TRBD1. The CDR3 sequence is 15 residues long. The germline V gene has CDR1 SGHTA and CDR2 FQGNSA. V lost 5 bases to trimming and J lost 6 bases; unmatched junction nucleotides: 7. The CDR3: CASSPDRGLENTIYF. The DNA of the CDR3 is TGTGCCAGCAGCCCCGACAGGGGGCTGGAAAACACCATATATTTT.

This sequence joins TRBV19 and TRBJ1-6; 9 positions match TRBD1. The germline CDR1 and CDR2 sequences are LNHDA and SQIVND (reference sequence). The CDR3 has 16 amino acids. The J segment lost 7 bases and the V segment lost 2 bases, leaving 6 bases of the junction unmatched. For the CDR3, the DNA is TGTGCCAGTAGTATAAAGGGACAGGGAGTGAATTCACCCCTCCACTTT. Translation: CASSIKGQGVNSPLHF.

The genes are TRBV30 and TRBJ1-4, with a possible D match to TRBD1 (6 bases). The CDR3 is 13 residues long. Germline V gene lookup returns CDR1 GTSNPN and CDR2 SVGIG (reference sequence). V was trimmed by 4 bases and J by 6 bases, leaving 12 bases between them. The DNA for the CDR3 is TGTGCCTGGAAGGGGGTCCGCGATGAAAAACTGTTTTTT. Protein product: CAWKGVRDEKLFF.

This clone was counted only a few times. The chain carries TRBV3-1 (or the pseudogene TRBV3-2) and TRBJ2-2; a possible D gene is TRBD1 (5 bases). Per germline, CDR1 LGHDT and CDR2 YNNKEL (reference sequence). The CDR3 runs 16 residues. Trimming took 0 bases from V and 7 from J, leaving 15 bases between them. The CDR3 loop reads CASSQDLGRVGGELFF. DNA of the CDR3: TGTGCCAGCAGCCAAGATCTTGGCAGGGTTGGCGGGGAGCTGTTTTTT.

The sample holds a few counts of this clone. The CDR3 reads CASSVDGTGRYGYTF. In DNA, the CDR3 is TGTGCCAGCAGCGTAGATGGGACAGGGCGCTATGGCTACACCTTC. The rearrangement uses TRBV9 and TRBJ1-2; TRBD1 agrees at 9 bases. Germline V gene data show CDR1 as SGDLS and CDR2 as YYNGEE. The CDR3 runs to 15 residues. J lost 4 bases, V lost 0 bases, and 4 bases had no gene match.

With respect to this clone: A read error may account for a junction end that differs from germline. This chain links TRBV3-1 (or the pseudogene TRBV3-2) with TRBJ2-3, with D tentatively TRBD1 (5 bases). This CDR3 contains 14 residues. Germline V CDR1 and CDR2: LGHDT, YNNKEL (reference sequence). CDR3 sequence: CASSQDPATGTQYF. In nucleotides, the CDR3 is TGTGCCAGCAGCCAAGATCCTGCTACAGGTACGCAGTATTTT.

This chain joins TRBV6-5 and TRBJ1-5; a weak D match, TRBD1 (5 bases). CDR1 and CDR2 from the germline V gene are MNHEY and SVGAGI. CDR3 size: 14 residues. V was cut by 3 bases and J by 6 bases, with 12 bases left in between. CDR3 region: CASSYGGGGQPQHF. The CDR3 DNA sequence: TGTGCCAGCAGTTATGGGGGGGGAGGTCAGCCCCAGCATTTT.

The chain uses TRBV18 and TRBJ2-7, with 8 positions matching TRBD2. From germline, CDR1 is KGHSH and CDR2 LQKENI. This CDR3 comprises 15 residues. V gave up 2 bases and J gave up 0 bases; unmatched junction bases: 3. CDR3 protein: CASSPLAGPSYEQYF. In DNA form, the CDR3 reads TGTGCCAGCTCACCATTAGCGGGGCCCTCCTACGAGCAGTACTTC. Together with reference TRBV18 and TRBJ2-7, the CDR3 gives the full variable domain: NAGVMQNPRHLVRRRGQEARLRCSPMKGHSHVYWYRQLPEEGLKFMVYLQKENIIDESGMPKERFSAEFPKEGPSILRIQQVVRGDSAAYFCASSPLAGPSYEQYFGPGTRLTVT.

This chain joins TRBV5-1 and TRBJ2-7, with TRBD2 as a possible D gene (6 bases). The CDR3 is 13 residues long. Trimming cost V 5 bases and J 2 bases, with 11 bases left between them. The germline gives CDR1 SGHRS, CDR2 YFSETQ. CDR3 in amino acids: CASSFPGAYEQYF. The CDR3 DNA reads TGCGCCAGCAGTTTTCCGGGGGCCTACGAGCAGTACTTC.

The sample holds one count of this clone. CDR3 nucleotide sequence: TGCGCCAGCAGCCCCGGGGGGGACACCTGGGGGGAGACCCAGTACTTC. As protein: CASSPGGDTWGETQYF. This chain joins TRBV5-1 and TRBJ2-5, with 8 bases lining up with TRBD2. The germline gives CDR1 SGHRS, CDR2 YFSETQ. Trimming at V came to 4 bases and at J to 5 bases, leaving 13 bases not matched to a gene. This CDR3 comprises 16 residues.

In its sample, this clone was seen a few times. The rearrangement uses TRBV2 and TRBJ1-2; TRBD1 might be the D (6 bases). V was clipped by 8 bases and J by 4 bases, with 23 bases between them. This CDR3 contains 16 residues. Germline assignment: CDR1 SNHLY and CDR2 FYNNEI. The CDR3 sequence is CASHVIKDSFLYGYTF. In DNA form, the CDR3 reads TGTGCCAGCCACGTTATAAAGGACAGCTTCCTCTATGGCTACACCTTC.

This sequence joins TRBV10-2 and TRBJ2-7; tentatively, D is TRBD1 (6 bases). Germline V gene data show CDR1 as WSHSY and CDR2 as SAAADI. This CDR3 is built from 13 residues. The V and J ends lost 6 bases and 0 bases respectively, with 9 bases between them. The CDR3 here is CASRDSSSYEQYF. DNA for the CDR3: TGCGCCAGCAGGGACAGCAGCTCCTACGAGCAGTACTTC.

This clone was found a few times. The sample holds other DNA sequences that translate to the same CDR3. The genes are TRBV28 and TRBJ2-7; tentative D call: TRBD1 (6 bases). This CDR3 has 13 residues. The V and J ends lost 7 bases and 2 bases respectively, with 12 bases between them. Germline values: CDR1 MDHEN, CDR2 SYDVKM. This CDR3 is CASTSTGPYEQYF. CDR3 bases: TGTGCCAGCACTTCGACAGGCCCCTACGAGCAGTACTTC.

The chain employs TRBV5-4 and TRBJ2-5; possible D gene TRBD1, 6 bases. Trimming took off 2 bases at V and 5 bases at J, with 10 bases between the two ends. Per germline, CDR1 SGHNT and CDR2 YYREEE (reference sequence). CDR3 length: 13 residues. CDR3 amino acids: CASSFTGYETQYF. The CDR3 DNA reads as TGTGCCAGCAGCTTTACAGGGTACGAGACCCAGTACTTC. Filled out from reference TRBV5-4 and TRBJ2-5, the complete variable domain reads ETGVTQSPTHLIKTRGQQVTLRCSSQSGHNTVSWYQQALGQGPQFIFQYYREEENGRGNFPPRFSGLQFPNYSSELNVNALELDDSALYLCASSFTGYETQYFGPGTRLLVL.

This clone was observed a handful of times. Other DNA variants within this sample encode the same CDR3. The V gene is TRBV5-1, the J gene TRBJ1-3; 11 bases line up with TRBD1. The germline CDR1 and CDR2 sequences are SGHRS and YFSETQ. The CDR3 has 15 residues. Trimming removed 5 bases from V and 3 bases from J; junction bases left unmatched: 4. In DNA, the CDR3 is TGCGCCAGCAGTCGGGACAGGGGGAATGGAAACACCATATATTTT. Translated, it gives CASSRDRGNGNTIYF.

The rearrangement links TRBV7-9 to TRBJ1-1, with TRBD1 identical over 9 bases. Germline V gene data show CDR1 as SEHNR and CDR2 as FQNEAQ (reference sequence). The CDR3 runs 16 residues. The junction had 7 bases not matched to a gene; V was cut back by 5 bases and J by 0 bases. In DNA form, the CDR3 reads TGTGCCAGCAGCGCCCGACAGGGGGGCTTGAACACTGAAGCTTTCTTT. Protein sequence: CASSARQGGLNTEAFF.

The chain has TRBV5-1 and TRBJ2-1, with D tentatively TRBD1 (6 bases). Germline loops: CDR1 SGHRS, CDR2 YFSETQ. The V and J ends lost 0 bases and 3 bases respectively, with 13 bases between them. CDR3 length equals 16 residues. CDR3 bases: TGCGCCAGCAGCTTGGCTAGCAGGGGATTCTACAATGAGCAGTTCTTC. Amino acid sequence: CASSLASRGFYNEQFF. Full variable domain (missing parts from reference TRBV5-1 and TRBJ2-1): KAGVTQTPRYLIKTRGQQVTLSCSPISGHRSVSWYQQTPGQGLQFLFEYFSETQRNKGNFPGRFSGRQFSNSRSEMNVSTLELGDSALYLCASSLASRGFYNEQFFGPGTRLTVL.

The J gene is TRBJ1-1, the V gene TRBV9; D perhaps matches TRBD1 (6 bases). The CDR3 is 13 amino acids. CDR1 is SGDLS, CDR2 YYNGEE, per germline. The V and J ends lost 5 bases and 5 bases respectively, with 13 bases between them. This chain's CDR3 is CASSDPRGTEAFF. The CDR3, as DNA: TGTGCCAGCAGTGATCCGAGGGGGACTGAAGCTTTCTTT.

This clone was seen just once. The chain combines TRBV6-5 with TRBJ1-1; 7 nucleotides agree with TRBD1. V was pared by 6 bases and J by 4 bases, with 8 bases of the junction left unmatched. CDR3 length: 14 amino acids. Germline V gene sequence: CDR1 MNHEY, CDR2 SVGAGI. This CDR3 reads CASRINRGGTEAFF. The CDR3 nucleotides read TGTGCCAGCAGGATAAACAGGGGTGGCACTGAAGCTTTCTTT.

The chain links TRBV24-1 to TRBJ2-7; 9 nucleotides line up with TRBD1. Per the germline V gene, CDR1 is KGHDR and CDR2 is SFDVKD. This CDR3 has 15 amino acids. Losses at the gene ends were 4 bases for V and 3 bases for J; bases not matched to a gene: 6. CDR3 protein: CATSESGQGIYEQYF. The CDR3 DNA is TGTGCCACCAGTGAGTCCGGACAGGGGATCTACGAGCAGTACTTC.

This clone has only one observation. The J gene is TRBJ2-1, the V gene TRBV19; 8 nucleotides line up with TRBD1. Looked up from germline, CDR1 is LNHDA and CDR2 is SQIVND (reference sequence). The CDR3 loop spans 14 amino acids. V was pared by 5 bases and J by 6 bases, with 6 bases of the junction left unmatched. The CDR3: CASSWGQAFNEQFF. In DNA form, the CDR3 reads TGTGCCAGTAGTTGGGGACAGGCCTTCAATGAGCAGTTCTTC.

V usage is TRBV28 and J usage is TRBJ2-3; 11 bases map to TRBD2. The CDR3 sequence is 18 residues long. The V and J ends lost 5 bases and 2 bases, in that order; junction bases with no gene match: 12. Germline CDR1 reads MDHEN; CDR2 reads SYDVKM. The CDR3 here is CASSTSGRRTINTDTQYF. The CDR3 DNA sequence: TGTGCCAGCAGTACTAGCGGGAGAAGAACAATTAACACAGATACGCAGTATTTT.

The rearrangement joins TRBV28 to TRBJ2-1; D is possibly TRBD1 (5 bases). The ends were cut back, 4 bases at V and 8 bases at J, with 30 bases in the middle. This CDR3 spans 19 amino acids. Germline V gene data show CDR1 as MDHEN and CDR2 as SYDVKM. In DNA, the CDR3 is TGTGCCAGCAGTTCCCTAGGCCCTACAGGAGAACTCCACACTGATGAGCAGTTCTTC. It encodes CASSSLGPTGELHTDEQFF.

J is TRBJ2-7 and V is TRBV6-5, with TRBD1 identical over 7 bases. Per the germline V gene, CDR1 is MNHEY and CDR2 is SVGAGI. V lost 6 bases, J lost 0 bases, and 8 bases stayed unmatched. The CDR3 is made up of 15 amino acids. CDR3 loop: CASSAQGDSSYEQYF. The CDR3 region has the DNA TGTGCCAGCAGCGCCCAGGGGGATAGCTCCTACGAGCAGTACTTC.

As DNA, the CDR3 is TGTGCCAGCTCACCGCCGGGACTAGCGGGAGGAAAGACCCAGTACTTC. As protein: CASSPPGLAGGKTQYF. The chain links TRBV18 to TRBJ2-5, with 15 nucleotides matching TRBD2. The CDR3 spans 16 residues. The junction had 5 bases not matched to a gene; V was cut back by 3 bases and J by 6 bases. CDR1 is KGHSH and CDR2 is LQKENI in the germline V gene.

The gene calls are TRBV19 and TRBJ1-3; 7 bases fit TRBD1. V trimming: 5 bases; J trimming: 0 bases; junction bases outside the gene matches: 7. The CDR3 has 16 residues. The germline CDR1 and CDR2 sequences are LNHDA and SQIVND (reference sequence). Here the CDR3 reads CASSSPGQISGNTIYF. DNA of the CDR3: TGTGCCAGTAGTTCTCCGGGACAGATCTCTGGAAACACCATATATTTT.

This chain links TRBV6-4 with TRBJ2-2; TRBD2 matches at 7 bases. Germline CDR1 MRHNA, CDR2 SNTAGT. The CDR3 has 18 amino acids. The V segment lost 3 bases and the J segment 0 bases; nucleotides outside the gene matches: 10. CDR3 sequence reads: CASSELGLADSNTGELFF. The CDR3 DNA follows: TGTGCCAGCAGTGAATTGGGGCTAGCGGACTCGAACACCGGGGAGCTGTTTTTT.